This TCR beta chain was sequenced for a study of shared clonotypes between healthy human individuals (dated by TCRdb to 2018 to 2020). About the full investigation: The cohort included three men and a couple of women between 18 and 49 years of age. For each donor, CD4 naive and CD4 memory were each run on three plates, CD8 naive on two plates, and CD8 memory on one plate. To estimate repertoire size and how much clonotype sharing occurs between individuals, the study deeply sequenced the blood TCR repertoires of about 5 healthy adults. To increase sequencing depth and limit assay-specific biases, different laboratories used diverse techniques to prepare libraries and sequence TCR repertoires. Leukapheresis yielded between about 0.94 and 10 billion PBMCs per donor.

Summary of the overall study and its limitations: Sharing across a few donors was observed for approximately 5% of naive CD4, about 4% of naive CD8, over 2% of memory CD4, and approximately 0.41% of memory CD8 clonotypes. Larger estimated clonotype richness was generally found for naive subsets than for memory subsets. The small number of donors limited the genetic and exposure-history diversity represented. Sampling was restricted to blood, and TCR repertoires in tissues likely differ from the TCR repertoires found in blood. Based on pairwise subsampling, the degree of clonotype sharing among donors was expected to be affected by sequencing depth. Higher generation probabilities were observed for clonotypes shared by all four sorted-subset donors than for non-shared clonotypes. Rarefaction of sorted-subset datasets indicated incomplete sequencing despite the large sequencing depth.

The donors were healthy, HIV-negative adults with no recently reported acute infections or vaccinations. Every donor was a Caucasian adult living in Nashville, Tennessee, USA. Magnetic negative selection was used to enrich CD4+ T cells, after which naive cells were positively selected on CD45RA and the negative fraction became the memory subset. Blood was obtained by leukapheresis, after which PBMCs were separated by Ficoll-Histopaque density gradient centrifugation and cryopreserved in liquid nitrogen vapor phase. Analytical flow cytometry was used to check the purity and quantity of every magnetically sorted T cell population. Genomic DNA was isolated from every sorted fraction and measured by UV absorbance on a Nanodrop 2000c. Using the deep immunoSEQ assay, TCR CDR3 regions were amplified from genomic DNA by multiplex PCR. Extracted genomic DNA from each cell subset was spread evenly across all wells of several immunoSEQ 96-well plates, with each plate serving as a replicate. For sorted subsets, each replicate PCR was loaded with about 0.2 ug genomic DNA, equivalent to 30,000 to 35,000 T cell genomes. Purified libraries were measured with a Qubit 3.0 fluorometer, size-checked on a Bioanalyzer 2100, and measured again with the KAPA Library Quantification kit. Every immunoSEQ 96-well plate was sequenced on a separate single-read 150-cycle Illumina NextSeq 550 flow cell. The original pipeline was this. Because the immunoSEQ output included only junctional sequences and no quality scores, the filtering could not be the same as the filtering used for full-length reads. Sequences were annotated with PyIR, a Python wrapper for IgBLAST v1.9, and V/J genes and CDR3 were assigned using IMGT germline references. Any read was removed if the V/J assignment was weak (E-value above 1e-6), the CDR3 was missing, or the read contained stop codons, out-of-frame junctions, or ambiguous translated residues. V3J clonotypes were defined by identical inferred V gene, J gene, and CDR3 amino acid sequence. Percentage overlap between repertoires was computed as shared unique clonotypes divided by the size of the smaller repertoire. Three approaches were used to assess repertoire richness: RTK rarefaction, the Chao1 estimator, and Recon v2.1 estimates of unobserved clonotypes. Generation probabilities for all TCRbeta clonotypes obtained by the gDNA method from a handful of donors were computed using OLGA. As stored in TCRdb, this immuneACCESS dataset retains in-frame rearrangements with V and J assigned. A fraction of the clones does not appear; measured against another copy, unresolved V genes explain less than half of the discrepancy, and the remainder lacks a known reason. D and trimming were read from the DNA, whereas the V and J calls and clone size are those reported in that table. This sample is represented by 2 million to 2.5 million clones; approximately 95% of them were singletons. The top ten clones comprise approximately 0.13% of the sample.

On this clone itself: Its antigen is currently not known. No per-base quality is available; no much larger clone lies one base away. This CDR3 is also generated by other DNA sequences in the sample.

This TCR came from a man younger than 35 in good health. Sequencing input: naive CD4+ T cells sorted from blood. Explained via the paper, the cell subset or site label denotes: CD45RA+ positively selected.

For the CDR3, the sequence is CASSSGNYGYTF. The bases read TGCGCCAGCAGCAGTGGGAACTATGGCTACACCTTC. In this chain, TRBV5-1 is recombined with TRBJ1-2, with no D gene named confidently. The junction carries 6 bases between V and J, which are trimmed by 4 bases and 2 bases respectively. The CDR3 holds 12 amino acids from the cysteine to the phenylalanine. The retained sequence is limited to the CDR3, 36 bases, with the frame set at the first base. From the germline V gene, CDR1 is SGHRS and CDR2 is YFSETQ.